In its sample, the clone carrying this T cell receptor (beta chain) was seen many times. The data were obtained in a study of regulatory T cells in long-lasting Graves disease. The CDR3 has 15 amino acids. The germline CDR1 and CDR2 sequences are KGHDR and SFDVKD. Trimming removed 2 bases from V and 5 bases from J, with 12 bases in between. In building TCR beta libraries, iRepertoire HTBI primers were used together with Arm-PCR of CDR3 regions. Original methodology: Samples jointly harbored about 62 TRBV and approximately 15 TRBJ segments. TCRdb reprocessed the multiplex PCR reads via MiXCR and lists one record per CDR3 protein. V and J calls and clone size were set by TCRdb, not the authors. The sample contains roughly 420,000 distinct CDR3 sequences, approximately 16% of which appear only once. Time point in this sample: newly diagnosed GD, antithyroid drugs for less than 3 months. From PBMCs, RNA was extracted and then used to make the TCR library.

These data also featured in a second study, about T cells in Graves' hyperthyroidism and ophthalmopathy. This second report adds: Over 18 months, lack of ophthalmopathy progression marked Graves' hyperthyroidism as stable. Exclusion of a patient resulted from uncontrolled infection, other autoimmune disease, pregnancy or lactation. The TCR CDR3 was amplified in a first-round RT-PCR using the HTBI primer set.

The source material was peripheral blood mononuclear cells (PBMCs), sampled at new diagnosis, from a patient treated with antithyroid drugs. This receptor was obtained from a woman aged 18-35 years with Graves disease. This rearrangement joins TRBV24-1 to TRBJ1-5; tentative D call: TRBD1 (5 bases). DNA of the CDR3: TGTGCCACCAGTGATTCGACAGCAGCCCATCAGCCCCAGCATTTT. As protein: CATSDSTAAHQPQHF.